This TCR beta chain came from a study of blood T cells in healthy people across ages. General study points: Reliance upon unsorted PBMCs precluded definitive naive versus antigen-experienced comparison. TCR beta diversity, measured per million T cells, fell in a roughly linear way with age.

Details on this clonotype: The antigen is unknown.

CDR1 DFQATT and CDR2 SNEGSKA come from the germline V gene (reference sequence). The CDR3 is 17 residues long. Together with a sample-barcoded 5' primer, a J-beta primer mix was included in a second PCR lasting about 6 to 12 cycles. Every cDNA was tagged by a template-switch adaptor with 12 random nucleotides. MiXCR, applied by TCRdb to the 5' RACE reads, yields one record per CDR3 protein. The data contain hundreds of thousands of distinct CDR3 sequences, over 40% of them singletons. Sequencing input: blood. This clonotype was obtained from an elderly woman in good health. The V gene is TRBV20-1, the J gene TRBJ2-1; TRBD2 agrees at 14 bases. The DNA end is a closer match to TRBJ2-7, so the J assignment may be wrong. The CDR3 coding sequence is TGCAGTGCTCCGACGGGACTAGCGGGAGCCCAATACAATGAGCAGTACTTC. Its translation: CSAPTGLAGAQYNEQYF.